The rows below give T cell receptor beta chains drawn from one sample of a study of T cell responses to AZD1222 COVID-19 vaccine. TCRdb's table, derived via immunoSEQ multiplex PCR, lists solely in-frame clones and lacks some. Of 150,000 or so clones listed, 90% to 95% are singletons. The sample consisted of peripheral blood, taken 28 days after the second AZD1222 dose. These TCRs come from an adult who received the AZD1222 COVID-19 vaccine. The CDR3 runs from the conserved cysteine through the conserved F or W. The order of the fields is CDR3 protein, CDR3 DNA, V gene, J gene, CDR3 length, clone size, D gene. D genes are given only for firm matches. Clone size appears in some rows only: once, few, many, or a class for an expanded clone.

CASSANTYEQYF	TGTGCCAGCAGTGCTAACACCTACGAGCAGTACTTC	TRBV2	TRBJ2-7	12	-	-
CSASARDRPLPGEKLFF	TGCAGTGCTAGTGCCCGGGACAGGCCCTTACCAGGTGAAAAACTGTTTTTT	TRBV20-1	TRBJ1-4	17	-	TRBD1
CASSIRNRINYGYTF	TGTGCCAGTAGTATTAGAAACAGAATAAACTATGGCTACACCTTC	TRBV19	TRBJ1-2	15	-	-
CASSLSTETEAFF	TGTGCCAGCAGCTTATCGACAGAAACTGAAGCTTTCTTT	TRBV7-7	TRBJ1-1	13	-	-
CASSLAFSGTLTDTQYF	TGTGCCAGCAGCTTGGCGTTCTCCGGGACACTAACAGATACGCAGTATTTT	TRBV11-3	TRBJ2-3	17	-	-
CASGLSGRDTQYF	TGTGCTAGTGGTTTGTCGGGGAGAGATACGCAGTATTTT	TRBV12-5	TRBJ2-3	13	-	-
CASSIDRERTDTQYF	TGTGCCAGTAGTATTGACAGGGAACGCACAGATACGCAGTATTTT	TRBV19	TRBJ2-3	15	once	TRBD1
CASSYKGVPLHF	TGTGCCAGCAGCTATAAGGGGGTTCCCCTCCACTTT	TRBV12-3/TRBV12-4	TRBJ1-6	12	-	-
CATSRDLGTASGNTIYF	TGTGCCACCAGCAGAGATTTAGGGACGGCCTCTGGAAACACCATATATTTT	TRBV15	TRBJ1-3	17	-	-
CASSQWFMNTEAFF	TGCGCCAGCAGCCAATGGTTCATGAACACTGAAGCTTTCTTT	TRBV4-1	TRBJ1-1	14	-	-
CASSYGGGRLADTQYF	TGTGCCAGCAGTTACGGGGGCGGGAGGCTGGCAGATACGCAGTATTTT	TRBV6-5	TRBJ2-3	16	-	TRBD2
CASSPTILSGQGAVAGYGYTF	TGTGCCAGCTCACCGACGATCCTTTCTGGACAGGGGGCGGTTGCGGGCTATGGCTACACCTTC	TRBV18	TRBJ1-2	21	-	TRBD1
CASMGRVHEKLFF	TGTGCCAGCATGGGCAGGGTGCATGAAAAACTGTTTTTT	TRBV6-1	TRBJ1-4	13	-	-
CASSPAHTTNEKLFF	TGTGCCAGCTCACCAGCCCACACAACTAATGAAAAACTGTTTTTT	TRBV18	TRBJ1-4	15	-	-
CASGLVQLGNEQFF	TGTGCTAGTGGTTTGGTACAGCTGGGGAATGAGCAGTTCTTC	TRBV12-5	TRBJ2-1	14	-	-
CSVNTGGNTEAFF	TGCAGCGTTAACACAGGGGGAAACACTGAAGCTTTCTTT	TRBV29-1	TRBJ1-1	13	-	TRBD1
CASSRASMGGNTEAFF	TGTGCCAGCAGTCGGGCGTCGATGGGGGGTAACACTGAAGCTTTCTTT	TRBV27	TRBJ1-1	16	-	-
CASSLTSGAYEQYF	TGTGCCAGCAGCTTAACTAGTGGCGCCTACGAGCAGTACTTC	TRBV14	TRBJ2-7	14	few	-